This TCR beta chain was sequenced for a study of T cell responses to AZD1222 COVID-19 vaccine. Here immunoSEQ multiplex PCR was the method, and the copy in TCRdb shows in-frame clones only, minus some. The sample consists of 75,000 to 85,000 clones, approximately 87% of them appearing once. CDR1 is LGHDT and CDR2 is YNNKEL in the germline V gene (reference sequence). V lost 4 bases and J 2 bases, leaving 9 bases between the germline ends. The CDR3 sequence is 14 residues long. Details on this clone: No antigen is known for it.

Study-level results: Females made up more of the donors, who were largely white British, and clonal diversity may have come out too low.

This TCR derives from an adult who received the AZD1222 COVID-19 vaccine. This rearrangement joins TRBV3-1 (or the pseudogene TRBV3-2) to TRBJ1-3; no clear D. The starting material was peripheral blood, obtained 28 days after the second AZD1222 dose. The CDR3 reads CASSRLTAGNTIYF. In DNA form, the CDR3 reads TGTGCCAGCAGCCGCTTGACTGCTGGAAACACCATATATTTT.